A single sample gave rise to the 20 T cell receptor beta chains below, sequenced in a study of T cell responses to AZD1222 COVID-19 vaccine. The assay was immunoSEQ multiplex PCR, and TCRdb's table has in-frame clones only and misses some. The sample includes about 120,000 clones, almost 90% of them seen just once. This specimen consisted of peripheral blood, obtained on day 0 of AZD1222 vaccination. The receptor source for this set is an adult in good health.

The chain joins TRBV20-1 to TRBJ1-2; D uncertain. Germline V gene sequence: CDR1 DFQATT, CDR2 SNEGSKA (reference sequence). CDR3 length: 11 residues. Trimming removed 8 bases at V and 2 bases at J, with 9 bases between. The chain's CDR3 is CSTFVNYGYTF. In DNA, the CDR3 is TGCAGTACCTTTGTAAACTATGGCTACACCTTC.

This clone was seen a handful of times. This chain uses TRBV28 with TRBJ2-1; maybe TRBD1 (5 bases). Germline lookup yields CDR1 MDHEN and CDR2 SYDVKM. The germline V and J ends were trimmed by 4 bases and 1 base, with 11 bases remaining between them. The CDR3 has 15 residues. The CDR3 here is CASSSGAVSYNEQFF. CDR3 in DNA: TGTGCCAGCAGTTCTGGGGCAGTATCCTACAATGAGCAGTTCTTC.

V gene TRBV27 combines with J gene TRBJ1-5; the match to TRBD1 covers 11 bases. Germline V lookup: CDR1 MNHEY, CDR2 SMNVEV (reference sequence). This CDR3 comprises 17 residues. Losses at the gene ends were 6 bases for V and 4 bases for J; bases not matched to a gene: 11. CDR3 sequence reads: CASRRTGGAGGNQPQHF. CDR3 nucleotide sequence: TGTGCCAGCAGGAGGACAGGGGGCGCGGGTGGTAATCAGCCCCAGCATTTT.

This clone has only one observation. The chain has TRBV7-9 and TRBJ1-2; unclear D gene. V lost 4 bases, J lost 2 bases, and 14 bases lay in between. CDR1 SEHNR and CDR2 FQNEAQ come from the germline V gene (reference sequence). The CDR3 is 15 residues long. Here the CDR3 DNA reads TGTGCCAGCAGCTCGAGCCTACAAGGAAACTATGGCTACACCTTC. It specifies CASSSSLQGNYGYTF.

The rearrangement uses TRBV7-2 and TRBJ1-5, with 8 bases lining up with TRBD1. V lost 5 bases, J lost 2 bases, and 11 bases stayed unmatched. This CDR3 is 17 amino acids long. Germline lookup yields CDR1 SGHTA and CDR2 FQGNSA. Here the CDR3 DNA reads TGTGCCAGCAGCGATAGTACAGGGGGAATGGGCAATCAGCCCCAGCATTTT. Residues: CASSDSTGGMGNQPQHF.

V gene TRBV24-1 combines with J gene TRBJ1-2; 7 nucleotides match TRBD1. V was pared by 5 bases and J by 8 bases, with 7 bases of the junction left unmatched. This CDR3 is built from 13 residues. Per the germline V gene, CDR1 is KGHDR and CDR2 is SFDVKD. CDR3 bases: TGTGCCACCAGTGGCCCCCAGGGGGGAGGCTACACCTTC. Protein product: CATSGPQGGGYTF.

The chain employs TRBV14 and TRBJ1-6, with 7 bases that match TRBD1. The CDR3 consists of 14 residues. CDR1 is SGHDN and CDR2 is FVKESK in the germline V gene. V gave up 4 bases and J gave up 12 bases; unmatched junction bases: 9. The CDR3 coding sequence is TGTGCCAGCAGCCCCTGGGACAGTTTTGGACCCCTCCACTTT. It encodes CASSPWDSFGPLHF.

The chain links TRBV19 to TRBJ1-5; D may be TRBD1 (6 bases). In germline, CDR1 is LNHDA, CDR2 SQIVND (reference sequence). Trimming removed 8 bases from V and 6 bases from J, with 17 bases in between. The CDR3 sequence is 14 residues long. The CDR3 sequence: CASWARGQGQPQHF. In DNA form, the CDR3 reads TGTGCCAGTTGGGCACGGGGGCAAGGTCAGCCCCAGCATTTT.

V is TRBV30 and J is TRBJ1-6, with TRBD1 identical over 7 bases. Germline CDR1 reads GTSNPN; CDR2 reads SVGIG (reference sequence). The V and J ends lost 0 bases and 5 bases, in that order; junction bases with no gene match: 7. The CDR3 is made up of 16 amino acids. The CDR3 loop is CAWSVNRGLDNSPLHF. As DNA, the CDR3 is TGTGCCTGGAGTGTAAACAGGGGCTTGGATAATTCACCCCTCCACTTT.

This clone was detected only a few times. The rearrangement links TRBV4-1 to TRBJ1-1; maybe TRBD1 (6 bases). Looked up from germline, CDR1 is MGHRA and CDR2 is YSYEKL. CDR3 length equals 14 residues. V was pared by 3 bases and J by 1 base, with 9 bases between. The CDR3 reads CASSHQTGNTEAFF. CDR3 sequence (DNA): TGCGCCAGCAGCCACCAGACAGGGAACACTGAAGCTTTCTTT.

This chain uses TRBV4-3 with TRBJ1-2; D is perhaps TRBD1 (5 bases). This CDR3 has 16 residues. V lost 0 bases and J 4 bases, leaving 15 bases between the germline ends. Germline V gene sequence: CDR1 LGHNA, CDR2 YSLEER. The CDR3 DNA is TGCGCCAGCAGCCAAGATGGGGCAGGAACGGGCTATGGCTACACCTTC. It specifies CASSQDGAGTGYGYTF.

The chain employs TRBV12-3 or TRBV12-4 and TRBJ1-3, with D tentatively TRBD1 (6 bases). V lost 7 bases, J lost 14 bases, and 21 bases lay in between. The CDR3 runs 13 residues. The CDR3 loop reads CASTPEGGRIVYF. Here the CDR3 DNA reads TGTGCCAGCACCCCCGAAGGGGGGCGTATCGTATATTTT.

The chain has TRBV19 and TRBJ2-1; a possible D gene is TRBD1 (5 bases). This CDR3 region has 18 residues. The germline gives CDR1 LNHDA, CDR2 SQIVND (reference sequence). The ends were cut back, 4 bases at V and 2 bases at J, with 21 bases in the middle. The CDR3: CASSRPRVGAVAYNEQFF. The CDR3 bases are TGTGCCAGTAGTAGGCCCCGCGTTGGGGCCGTCGCCTACAATGAGCAGTTCTTC.

CDR3 nucleotides: TGTGCCAGCAGCTTAGGGTACAGGGGTTCGACAGATACGCAGTATTTT. Protein sequence: CASSLGYRGSTDTQYF. The gene calls are TRBV7-6 and TRBJ2-3; 7 bases fit TRBD1. The J segment lost 3 bases and the V segment lost 1 base, leaving 7 bases of the junction unmatched. CDR1 and CDR2 from the germline V gene are SGHVS and FNYEAQ. This CDR3 is 16 amino acids long.

The chain combines TRBV7-9 with TRBJ2-5; the D gene is possibly TRBD1 (6 bases). Germline CDR1 reads SEHNR; CDR2 reads FQNEAQ (reference sequence). The V end lost 1 base, the J end lost 0 bases, and 9 bases lay between the germline ends. The CDR3 length is 15 residues. The CDR3 DNA reads as TGTGCCAGCAGCTTAGAAGGACAGTACCAAGAGACCCAGTACTTC. The encoded protein is CASSLEGQYQETQYF. Based on the CDR3 plus reference TRBV7-9 and TRBJ2-5, the full variable domain is DTGVSQNPRHKITKRGQNVTFRCDPISEHNRLYWYRQTLGQGPEFLTYFQNEAQLEKSRLLSDRFSAERPKGSFSTLEIQRTEQGDSAMYLCASSLEGQYQETQYFGPGTRLLVL.

A single count supports this clone. The chain combines TRBV5-5 with TRBJ2-5; 8 bases map to TRBD1. The germline V gene encodes CDR1 SGHKS and CDR2 YYEKEE (reference sequence). The CDR3 sequence is 16 residues long. The V and J ends lost 0 bases and 4 bases, in that order; junction bases with no gene match: 8. The chain's CDR3 is CASSLEGGRGLETQYF. The CDR3, as DNA: TGTGCCAGCAGCTTGGAGGGGGGCAGGGGGCTAGAGACCCAGTACTTC.

The genes are TRBV30 and TRBJ1-3; D remains ambiguous. The CDR3 contains 13 residues. Germline loops: CDR1 GTSNPN, CDR2 SVGIG (reference sequence). V shed 2 bases and J shed 4 bases, with 9 bases lying between them. The CDR3 is CAWSHIAGNTIYF. CDR3 nucleotides: TGTGCCTGGAGTCATATAGCCGGAAACACCATATATTTT.

The chain couples TRBV7-2 to TRBJ1-4; a possible D gene is TRBD1 (6 bases). V lost 1 base and J lost 5, with 8 bases in between. Germline V lookup: CDR1 SGHTA, CDR2 FQGNSA. The CDR3 is 14 amino acids. The CDR3 DNA is TGTGCCAGCAGCTTAGGGGGGACAAATGAAAAACTGTTTTTT. Its protein product is CASSLGGTNEKLFF.

The chain joins TRBV7-8 to TRBJ1-1, with D perhaps matching TRBD1 (5 bases). Trimming shortened V by 5 bases and J by 1 base, and 23 bases separated the two germline ends. Germline CDR1 is SGHVS and CDR2 is FQNEAQ. The CDR3 consists of 18 residues. CDR3 DNA: TGTGCCAGCAGCGTCATTCAAAAGGTTTTGGGGGAGAACACTGAAGCTTTCTTT. Its protein is CASSVIQKVLGENTEAFF. Full variable domain (missing parts from reference TRBV7-8 and TRBJ1-1): GAGVSQSPRYKVAKRGQDVALRCDPISGHVSLFWYQQALGQGPEFLTYFQNEAQLDKSGLPSDRFFAERPEGSVSTLKIQRTQQEDSAVYLCASSVIQKVLGENTEAFFGQGTRLTVV.

The chain links TRBV18 to TRBJ2-7; 8 positions agree with TRBD1. The CDR3 has 13 residues. Germline CDR1 is KGHSH and CDR2 is LQKENI. The V gene end was trimmed by 5 bases and the J gene end by 2 bases; junction bases not matched to a gene: 2. In DNA, the CDR3 is TGTGCCAGCTCAAGGACAGGGCCCTACGAGCAGTACTTC. The encoded protein is CASSRTGPYEQYF. Combining the CDR3 with reference TRBV18 and TRBJ2-7 gives the whole variable domain NAGVMQNPRHLVRRRGQEARLRCSPMKGHSHVYWYRQLPEEGLKFMVYLQKENIIDESGMPKERFSAEFPKEGPSILRIQQVVRGDSAAYFCASSRTGPYEQYFGPGTRLTVT.